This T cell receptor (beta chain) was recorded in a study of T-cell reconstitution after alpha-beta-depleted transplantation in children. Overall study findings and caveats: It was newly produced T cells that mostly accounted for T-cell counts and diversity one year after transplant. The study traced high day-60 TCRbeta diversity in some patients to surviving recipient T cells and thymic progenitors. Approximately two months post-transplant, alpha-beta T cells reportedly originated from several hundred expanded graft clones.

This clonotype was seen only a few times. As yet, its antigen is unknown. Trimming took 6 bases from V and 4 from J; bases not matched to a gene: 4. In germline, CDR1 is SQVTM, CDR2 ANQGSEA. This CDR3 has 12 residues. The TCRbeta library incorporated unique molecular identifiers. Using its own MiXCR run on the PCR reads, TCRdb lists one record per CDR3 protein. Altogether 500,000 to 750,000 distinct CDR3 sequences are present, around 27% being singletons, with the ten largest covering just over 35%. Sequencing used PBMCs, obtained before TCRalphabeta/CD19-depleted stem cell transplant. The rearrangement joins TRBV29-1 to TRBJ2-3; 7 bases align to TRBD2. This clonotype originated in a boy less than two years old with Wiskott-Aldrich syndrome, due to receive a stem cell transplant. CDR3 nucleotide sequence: TGCAGCGTACGACTAGCCGCAGATACGCAGTATTTT. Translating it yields CSVRLAADTQYF.